The following is a TCR beta chain sequence with its context. This receptor's antigen is unknown. Base quality data are lacking; no much larger clone is found one base away. These data originate in a study of control samples from healthy donors and cancer patients (TCRdb year 2020). The library was built by means of the immunoSEQ multiplex PCR assay. TCRdb carries this immuneACCESS record with in-frame sequences only. Its versions omit some clonotypes, under half of them owing to an unresolved V gene in the studies checked, with the rest unexplained. Across this sample there are roughly 86,000 clones, with approximately 90% seen only once. Jointly, the top ten make up under 4% of the sample. V was cut back by 6 bases and J by 0 bases, leaving a gap of 6 bases between them. CDR1 MGHDK and CDR2 SYGVNS were looked up in the germline V gene. The CDR3 numbers 13 residues from cysteine through phenylalanine. Kept here is only the CDR3 DNA, which spans 39 bases and is read in frame from base 1.

The rearrangement combines TRBV25-1 with TRBJ2-1; the D gene remains uncertain. The origin of this receptor is a young woman in good health. Input material: blood. In nucleotide form, the sequence is TGTGCCAGCAGCCATGCCTCCTACAATGAGCAGTTCTTC. Translation gives CASSHASYNEQFF.